These 24 T cell receptor beta chains originate from one sample sequenced in a study of shared clonotypes between healthy human individuals. The data were produced by immunoSEQ multiplex PCR, yet TCRdb's version contains in-frame clones alone and is incomplete. This table holds approximately 2.3 million clones, 85% to 95% found once. The sample comprised naive CD4+ T cells from PBMCs. The subset was: CD45RA+ positively selected. The receptor source for this set is a man aged 18 to 29 in good health. Some clones in this sample may be carry-over from other donors' samples.

This chain connects TRBV27 to TRBJ2-3; the D is unclear. This CDR3 has 13 amino acids. V shed 6 bases and J shed 0 bases, with 7 bases lying between them. CDR1 is MNHEY, CDR2 SMNVEV, per germline (reference sequence). CDR3 sequence (DNA): TGTGCCAGCAGGCCAACTAGCACAGATACGCAGTATTTT. As protein: CASRPTSTDTQYF.

This chain connects TRBV19 to TRBJ1-5, with 9 bases that match TRBD1. Germline CDR1 and CDR2: LNHDA and SQIVND (reference sequence). J gave up 9 bases and V 7 bases, and 13 bases lay outside the gene matches. This CDR3 region has 15 residues. CDR3: CASTNIPGTGMPQHF. In DNA form, the CDR3 reads TGTGCCAGTACCAATATCCCCGGGACAGGGATGCCCCAGCATTTT.

This chain links TRBV27 with TRBJ2-4; D is possibly TRBD1 or TRBD2 (5 bases each). Per the germline V gene, CDR1 is MNHEY and CDR2 is SMNVEV (reference sequence). V was cut by 2 bases and J by 0 bases, with 8 bases left in between. The CDR3 loop spans 15 amino acids. As DNA, the CDR3 is TGTGCCAGCAGTTTAAAGGGGACAGCCAAAAACATTCAGTACTTC. Translating it yields CASSLKGTAKNIQYF.

The chain combines TRBV28 with TRBJ1-5, with TRBD1 as a possible D gene (5 bases). V was trimmed by 8 bases and J by 3 bases, leaving 20 bases between them. The CDR3 is 16 residues long. Germline CDR1 MDHEN, CDR2 SYDVKM. CDR3 nucleotides: TGTGCCAGCCTCCTTCGCGCCAGGGCCATCAATCAGCCCCAGCATTTT. As protein: CASLLRARAINQPQHF.

CDR3 nucleotides: TGTGCCAGCAGTTGGCTGGGACTTGCTTTCTTT. Translated, it gives CASSWLGLAFF. The rearrangement uses TRBV28 and TRBJ1-1, with a possible D match to TRBD1 (5 bases). Germline CDR1 MDHEN, CDR2 SYDVKM. This CDR3 region has 11 residues. V lost 4 bases and J lost 11, with 11 bases in between.

This rearrangement joins TRBV28 to TRBJ2-1; 12 bases are shared with TRBD1. The CDR3 covers 16 residues. Trimming cost V 6 bases and J 1 base; bases outside gene matches: 4. The germline V gene has CDR1 MDHEN and CDR2 SYDVKM. The CDR3 is CASRGQGAPSYNEQFF. CDR3 coding DNA: TGTGCCAGCAGGGGACAGGGGGCTCCTTCCTACAATGAGCAGTTCTTC.

The rearrangement uses TRBV6-6 and TRBJ2-7; 7 bases are shared with TRBD1. This CDR3 is built from 15 residues. With V trimmed by 5 bases and J by 3 bases, 10 bases remained unmatched. Germline values: CDR1 MNHNY, CDR2 SVGAGI (reference sequence). The CDR3 here is CASSQPGQPNYEQYF. In DNA, the CDR3 is TGTGCCAGCAGTCAACCGGGACAGCCTAACTACGAGCAGTACTTC.

V usage is TRBV6-6 and J usage is TRBJ2-3; D uncertain. Germline V gene data show CDR1 as MNHNY and CDR2 as SVGAGI (reference sequence). The CDR3 consists of 13 residues. V was cut by 7 bases and J by 3 bases, with 11 bases left in between. The CDR3 loop is CASTSLRTDTQYF. The CDR3 bases are TGTGCCAGCACCTCACTTCGTACAGATACGCAGTATTTT.

The rearrangement joins TRBV7-3 to TRBJ2-1; 10 nucleotides line up with TRBD2. The germline V gene encodes CDR1 SGHTA and CDR2 FQGTGA. Germline trimming cut 5 bases from V and 9 bases from J; bases unmatched to any gene: 4. The CDR3 runs 13 residues. In DNA form, the CDR3 reads TGTGCCAGCAGCGCTACTAGCGGGGTTGAGCAGTTCTTC. Protein: CASSATSGVEQFF.

The J gene is TRBJ2-7, the V gene TRBV11-3, with TRBD1 matching 7 bases. The germline CDR1 and CDR2 sequences are SGHNT and YENEEA. Trimming removed 2 bases from V and 4 bases from J; junction bases left unmatched: 8. The CDR3 spans 15 residues. The CDR3 protein is CASSLTRDSFYEQYF. In DNA form, the CDR3 reads TGTGCCAGCAGCTTAACCCGGGACAGCTTTTACGAGCAGTACTTC.

This chain uses TRBV7-8 with TRBJ2-1; D perhaps matches TRBD1 (7 bases). Germline CDR1 SGHVS, CDR2 FQNEAQ. The CDR3 is made up of 13 amino acids. Trimming removed 3 bases at V and 7 bases at J, with 10 bases between. The CDR3 reads CASSLAGGNEQFF. DNA for the CDR3: TGTGCCAGCAGCTTGGCAGGGGGGAATGAGCAGTTCTTC.

Turning to this clone: This same CDR3 is encoded by further DNA sequences in the sample. This chain connects TRBV5-1 to TRBJ2-1; a weak D match, TRBD2 (6 bases). CDR1 SGHRS and CDR2 YFSETQ come from the germline V gene. V lost 0 bases to trimming and J lost 1 base, with 11 bases between them. The CDR3 sequence is 16 residues long. The CDR3 nucleotides read TGCGCCAGCAGCTTGGCCGTAGCGGTTTCCTACAATGAGCAGTTCTTC. Protein sequence: CASSLAVAVSYNEQFF. Drawing the rest from reference TRBV5-1 and TRBJ2-1, the complete variable domain is KAGVTQTPRYLIKTRGQQVTLSCSPISGHRSVSWYQQTPGQGLQFLFEYFSETQRNKGNFPGRFSGRQFSNSRSEMNVSTLELGDSALYLCASSLAVAVSYNEQFFGPGTRLTVL.

The chain has TRBV7-2 and TRBJ2-5; D ambiguous. The germline V gene has CDR1 SGHTA and CDR2 FQGNSA. V lost 0 bases and J 1 base, leaving 9 bases between the germline ends. The CDR3 runs 15 residues. The CDR3 coding sequence is TGTGCCAGCAGCTTAGCAGGTGCAATCCAAGAGACCCAGTACTTC. Protein: CASSLAGAIQETQYF.

This sequence joins TRBV7-9 and TRBJ2-7; D remains ambiguous. V was cut by 5 bases and J by 3 bases, with 5 bases left in between. CDR3 length: 11 residues. Germline assignment: CDR1 SEHNR and CDR2 FQNEAQ (reference sequence). CDR3 sequence reads: CASSADYEQYF. The CDR3 coding sequence is TGTGCCAGCAGCGCGGACTACGAGCAGTACTTC.

The V call is TRBV28, the J call TRBJ1-2; TRBD1 might be the D (5 bases). Looked up from germline, CDR1 is MDHEN and CDR2 is SYDVKM. Trimming stripped 7 bases from V and 5 bases from J, with 20 bases between. The CDR3 is 15 amino acids. In nucleotides, the CDR3 is TGTGCCAGCAAAACCCCGGACACCTACGCTTATGGCTACACCTTC. It specifies CASKTPDTYAYGYTF.

V gene TRBV5-1 combines with J gene TRBJ1-1; D uncertain. CDR1 is SGHRS, CDR2 YFSETQ, per germline. CDR3 length equals 13 residues. The V gene lost 0 bases and the J gene lost 10 bases, with 13 bases spanning the gap. The CDR3 loop is CASSLVGFEGAFF. In DNA form, the CDR3 reads TGCGCCAGCAGCTTGGTCGGGTTCGAGGGAGCTTTCTTT.

With respect to this clone: Other DNA sequences within the sample encode an identical CDR3. This sequence joins TRBV6-5 and TRBJ2-7; tentative D call: TRBD2 (5 bases). Germline V gene sequence: CDR1 MNHEY, CDR2 SVGAGI. Trimming removed 5 bases at V and 1 base at J, with 9 bases between. The length of the CDR3 is 13 residues. In DNA, the CDR3 is TGTGCCAGCAGTCGTGCGGGTTCCTACGAGCAGTACTTC. This codes for CASSRAGSYEQYF.

The chain has TRBV5-1 and TRBJ2-7; TRBD2 aligns across 10 bases. The germline V gene has CDR1 SGHRS and CDR2 YFSETQ. This CDR3 region has 16 residues. V lost 0 bases to trimming and J lost 0 bases; unmatched junction nucleotides: 3. DNA of the CDR3: TGCGCCAGCAGCTTGGTGTCTAGCGGGAGCTCCTACGAGCAGTACTTC. Translated, it gives CASSLVSSGSSYEQYF.

The table lists this clone with a count of one. The J gene is TRBJ1-5, the V gene TRBV10-3; D may be TRBD1 (6 bases). Germline-derived CDR1 and CDR2 are ENHRY and SYGVKD. The CDR3 sequence is 16 residues long. Trimming removed 3 bases from V and 7 bases from J, with 19 bases in between. CDR3 amino acids: CAISDQPTGLGQPQHF. The CDR3 DNA follows: TGTGCCATCAGTGACCAACCGACAGGCCTTGGCCAGCCCCAGCATTTT.

The chain links TRBV30 to TRBJ2-7; a weak D match, TRBD1 (5 bases). This CDR3 spans 13 amino acids. V dropped 1 base and J dropped 2 bases, with 9 bases sitting between them. Germline CDR1 reads GTSNPN; CDR2 reads SVGIG (reference sequence). The CDR3 region has the DNA TGTGCCTGGAGTGGAGCAGGGCCCTACGAGCAGTACTTC. Its protein is CAWSGAGPYEQYF. Complete variable domain (other parts from reference TRBV30 and TRBJ2-7): SQTIHQWPATLVQPVGSPLSLECTVEGTSNPNLYWYRQAAGRGLQLLFYSVGIGQISSEVPQNLSASRPQDRQFILSSKKLLLSDSGFYLCAWSGAGPYEQYFGPGTRLTVT.

A word on this clone: Other DNA sequences in this specimen translate into the identical CDR3. The chain recombines TRBV29-1 with TRBJ2-7; no clear D gene. With 6 bases removed from V and 2 bases from J, the gap between germline ends came to 8 bases. The germline CDR1 and CDR2 sequences are SQVTM and ANQGSEA. The CDR3 totals 11 residues. The DNA for the CDR3 is TGCAGCGTCCAAGGTACCTACGAGCAGTACTTC. Its protein product is CSVQGTYEQYF.

The rearrangement uses TRBV7-3 and TRBJ1-1; no reliable D call. The CDR3 sequence is 15 residues long. Trimming stripped 4 bases from V and 3 bases from J, with 15 bases between. Germline CDR1 SGHTA, CDR2 FQGTGA. The CDR3 reads CASSYNSRVDTEAFF. The CDR3 bases are TGTGCCAGCAGCTATAACAGTCGGGTAGACACTGAAGCTTTCTTT.

This sequence joins TRBV27 and TRBJ2-7, with a weak D call TRBD1 (5 bases). This CDR3 comprises 15 residues. CDR1 is MNHEY and CDR2 is SMNVEV in the germline V gene (reference sequence). V dropped 3 bases and J dropped 5 bases, with 17 bases sitting between them. Here the CDR3 reads CASSFSNRGGHEQYF. CDR3 coding DNA: TGTGCCAGCAGTTTCTCAAATAGGGGTGGTCACGAGCAGTACTTC.

V is TRBV9 and J is TRBJ2-7; D gene unclear. Germline lookup yields CDR1 SGDLS and CDR2 YYNGEE. The CDR3 has 13 residues. V was trimmed by 0 bases and J by 5 bases, leaving 9 bases between them. CDR3 DNA: TGTGCCAGCAGCGTAGAGGGATCCAACGAGCAGTACTTC. This codes for CASSVEGSNEQYF.